This T cell receptor beta chain came from a study of OX40 agonist ivuxolimab in advanced cancers. Study-wide background: Patients were given ivuxolimab, an antibody that agonizes OX40 (CD134).

Study findings and constraints: There were, on average, more expanded clones in CD8+ T cells than in CD4+. At 0.1 to 3.0 mg/kg, CD4+ and CD8+ blood T cells expanded clonally by week 6. Low normalized T-cell clonal expansion was also seen in some nonresponders.

CDR1 is SGHDT and CDR2 is YYEEEE in the germline V gene. There are 15 residues in the CDR3. V lost 0 bases and J 0 bases, leaving 8 bases between the germline ends. Note on this clone: Its target is not known.

TCRdb keeps only in-frame clones here, not all; method: immunoSEQ multiplex PCR. This sample carries about 81,000 clones, just over 90% of them seen once, and the ten largest clones take more than 13%. This TCR derives from an adult with an advanced solid tumor such as melanoma, head and neck, liver or kidney cancer. The V gene is TRBV5-6, the J gene TRBJ2-3; D gene uncertain. The material was CD4+ or CD8+ T cells sorted from blood, obtained in a trial of the OX40 agonist ivuxolimab. CDR3 in DNA: TGTGCCAGCAGCTTGGTCTTGGAGAGCACAGATACGCAGTATTTT. It specifies CASSLVLESTDTQYF.